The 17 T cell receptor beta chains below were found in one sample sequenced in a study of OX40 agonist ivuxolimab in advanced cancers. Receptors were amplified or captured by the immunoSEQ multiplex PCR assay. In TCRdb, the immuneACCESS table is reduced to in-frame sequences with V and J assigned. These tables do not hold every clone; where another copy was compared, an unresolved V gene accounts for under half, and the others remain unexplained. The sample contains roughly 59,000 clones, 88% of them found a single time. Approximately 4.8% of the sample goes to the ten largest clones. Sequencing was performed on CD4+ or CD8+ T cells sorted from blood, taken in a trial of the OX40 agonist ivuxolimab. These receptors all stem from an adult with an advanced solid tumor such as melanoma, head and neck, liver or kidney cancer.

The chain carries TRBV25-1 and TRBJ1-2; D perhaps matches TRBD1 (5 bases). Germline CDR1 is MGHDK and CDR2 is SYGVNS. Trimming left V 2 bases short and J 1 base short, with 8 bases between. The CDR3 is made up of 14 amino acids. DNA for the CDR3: TGTGCCAGCAGTGAACATCAGGGTAACTATGGCTACACCTTC. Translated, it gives CASSEHQGNYGYTF.

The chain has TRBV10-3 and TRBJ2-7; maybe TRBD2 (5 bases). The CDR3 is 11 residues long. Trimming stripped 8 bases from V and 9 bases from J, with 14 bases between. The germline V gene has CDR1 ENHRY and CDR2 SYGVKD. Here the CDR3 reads CAIEIARVQYF. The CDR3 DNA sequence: TGTGCCATCGAAATAGCGCGCGTGCAGTACTTC.

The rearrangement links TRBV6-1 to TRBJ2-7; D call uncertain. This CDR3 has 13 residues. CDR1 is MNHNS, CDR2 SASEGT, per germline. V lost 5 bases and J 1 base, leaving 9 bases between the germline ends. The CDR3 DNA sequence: TGTGCCAGCAGTCACGAGGTATCCTACGAGCAGTACTTC. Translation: CASSHEVSYEQYF.

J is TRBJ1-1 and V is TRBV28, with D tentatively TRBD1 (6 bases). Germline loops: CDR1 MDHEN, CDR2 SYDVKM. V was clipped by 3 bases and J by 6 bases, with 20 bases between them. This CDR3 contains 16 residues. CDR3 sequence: CASSFSQGGGVAEAFF. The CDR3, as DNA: TGTGCCAGCAGTTTTAGTCAAGGGGGTGGGGTCGCTGAAGCTTTCTTT.

In nucleotides, the CDR3 is TGTGCCTGGAGTAAGGGAGACTATGGCTACACCTTC. It encodes CAWSKGDYGYTF. This sequence joins TRBV30 and TRBJ1-2; D call uncertain. Trimming took off 2 bases at V and 3 bases at J, with 7 bases between the two ends. The CDR3 spans 12 residues. CDR1 and CDR2 from the germline V gene are GTSNPN and SVGIG (reference sequence).

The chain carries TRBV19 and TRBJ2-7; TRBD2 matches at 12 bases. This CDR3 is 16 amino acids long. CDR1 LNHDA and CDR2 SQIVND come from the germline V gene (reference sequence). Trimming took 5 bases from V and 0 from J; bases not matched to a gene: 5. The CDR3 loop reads CASSPGLAGNSYEQYF. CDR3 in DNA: TGTGCCAGTAGTCCCGGACTAGCGGGGAACTCCTACGAGCAGTACTTC.

The CDR3 DNA is TGTGCCAGCAGCGTCCGGACAGGGGGCCCGGAGACTGAAGCTTTCTTT. This encodes CASSVRTGGPETEAFF. This chain joins TRBV9 and TRBJ1-1, with 11 bases fitting TRBD1. The CDR3 length is 16 residues. CDR1 is SGDLS, CDR2 YYNGEE, per germline. The junction had 8 bases not matched to a gene; V was cut back by 2 bases and J by 5 bases.

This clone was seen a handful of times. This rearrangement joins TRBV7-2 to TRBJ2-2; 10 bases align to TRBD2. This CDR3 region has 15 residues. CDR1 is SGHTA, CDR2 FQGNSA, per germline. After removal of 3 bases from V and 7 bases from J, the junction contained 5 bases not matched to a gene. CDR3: CASSFLAGEDGELFF. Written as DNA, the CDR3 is TGTGCCAGCAGCTTCCTAGCGGGGGAGGACGGGGAGCTGTTTTTT.

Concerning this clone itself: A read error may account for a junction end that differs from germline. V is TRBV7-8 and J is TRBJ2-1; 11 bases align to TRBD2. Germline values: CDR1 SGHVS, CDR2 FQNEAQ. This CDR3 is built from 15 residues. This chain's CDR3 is CASSLVAGGPNERFF. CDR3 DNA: TGTGCCAGCAGCTTAGTAGCGGGAGGGCCCAATGAGCGGTTCTTC.

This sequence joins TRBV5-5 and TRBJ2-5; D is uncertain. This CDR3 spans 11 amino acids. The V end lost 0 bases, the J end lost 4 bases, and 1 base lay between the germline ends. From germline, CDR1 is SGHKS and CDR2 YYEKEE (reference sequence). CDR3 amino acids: CASSLAETQYF. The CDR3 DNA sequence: TGTGCCAGCAGCTTGGCAGAGACCCAGTACTTC.

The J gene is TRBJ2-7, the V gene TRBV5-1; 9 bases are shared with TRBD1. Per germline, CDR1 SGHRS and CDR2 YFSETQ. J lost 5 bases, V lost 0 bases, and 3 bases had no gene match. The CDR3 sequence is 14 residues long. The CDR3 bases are TGCGCCAGCAGCTTGGGACAGGGGGGCGACGAGCAGTACTTC. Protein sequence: CASSLGQGGDEQYF.

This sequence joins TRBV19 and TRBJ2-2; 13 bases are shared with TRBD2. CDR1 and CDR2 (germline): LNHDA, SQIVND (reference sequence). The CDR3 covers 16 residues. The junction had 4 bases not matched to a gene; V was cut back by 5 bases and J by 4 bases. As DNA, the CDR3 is TGTGCCAGTAGTCTGTGGACTAGCGGGGGCACCGGGGAGCTGTTTTTT. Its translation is CASSLWTSGGTGELFF.

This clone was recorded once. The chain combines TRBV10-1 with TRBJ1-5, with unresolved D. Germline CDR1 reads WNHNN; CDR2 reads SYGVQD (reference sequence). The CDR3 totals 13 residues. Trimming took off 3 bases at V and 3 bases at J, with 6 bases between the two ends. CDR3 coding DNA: TGCGCCAGCAGTGAAGGTAACAATCAGCCCCAGCATTTT. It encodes CASSEGNNQPQHF.

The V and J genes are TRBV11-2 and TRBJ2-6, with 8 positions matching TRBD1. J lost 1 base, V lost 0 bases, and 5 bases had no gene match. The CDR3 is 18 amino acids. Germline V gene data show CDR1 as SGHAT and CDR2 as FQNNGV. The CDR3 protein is CASSLDRGRESGANVLTF. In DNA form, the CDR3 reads TGTGCCAGCAGCTTAGACAGGGGGCGGGAATCTGGGGCCAACGTCCTGACTTTC. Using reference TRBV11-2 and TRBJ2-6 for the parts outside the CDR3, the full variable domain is EAGVAQSPRYKIIEKRQSVAFWCNPISGHATLYWYQQILGQGPKLLIQFQNNGVVDDSQLPKDRFSAERLKGVDSTLKIQPAKLEDSAVYLCASSLDRGRESGANVLTFGAGSRLTVL.

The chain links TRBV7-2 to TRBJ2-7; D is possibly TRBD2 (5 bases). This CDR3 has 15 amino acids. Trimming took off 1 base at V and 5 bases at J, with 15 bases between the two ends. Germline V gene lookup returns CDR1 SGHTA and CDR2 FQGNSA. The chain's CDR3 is CASSLGVGSTDEQYF. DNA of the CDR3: TGTGCCAGCAGCTTAGGGGTTGGGAGCACCGACGAGCAGTACTTC. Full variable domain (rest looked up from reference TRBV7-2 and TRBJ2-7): GAGVSQSPSNKVTEKGKDVELRCDPISGHTALYWYRQSLGQGLEFLIYFQGNSAPDKSGLPSDRFSAERTGGSVSTLTIQRTQQEDSAVYLCASSLGVGSTDEQYFGPGTRLTVT.

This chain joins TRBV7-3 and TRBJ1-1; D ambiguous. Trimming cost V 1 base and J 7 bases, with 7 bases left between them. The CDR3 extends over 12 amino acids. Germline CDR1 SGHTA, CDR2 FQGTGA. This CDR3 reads CASSLIGDEAFF. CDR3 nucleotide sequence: TGTGCCAGCAGCTTAATCGGAGATGAAGCTTTCTTT.

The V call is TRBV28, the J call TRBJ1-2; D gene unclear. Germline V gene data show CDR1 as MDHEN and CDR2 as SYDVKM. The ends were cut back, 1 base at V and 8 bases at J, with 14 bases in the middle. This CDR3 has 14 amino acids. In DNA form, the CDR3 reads TGTGCCAGCAGTTTATCCTCGGACCCCGGGGGCTACACCTTC. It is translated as CASSLSSDPGGYTF.